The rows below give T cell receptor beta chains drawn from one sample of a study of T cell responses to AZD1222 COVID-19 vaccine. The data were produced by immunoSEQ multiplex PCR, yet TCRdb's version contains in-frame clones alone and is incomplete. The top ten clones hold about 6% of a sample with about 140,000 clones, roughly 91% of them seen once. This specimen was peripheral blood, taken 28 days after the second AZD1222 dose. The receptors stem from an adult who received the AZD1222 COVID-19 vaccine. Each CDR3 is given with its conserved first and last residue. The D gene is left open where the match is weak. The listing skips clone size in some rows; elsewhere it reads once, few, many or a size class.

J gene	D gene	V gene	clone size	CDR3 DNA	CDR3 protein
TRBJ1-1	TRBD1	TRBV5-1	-	TGCGCCAGCAGCTTGGCCAACAGGGGCCAGAACACTGAAGCTTTCTTT	CASSLANRGQNTEAFF
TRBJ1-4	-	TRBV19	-	TGTGCCAGTACTACGCAGAGTGGAGTGGAAAAACTGTTTTTT	CASTTQSGVEKLFF
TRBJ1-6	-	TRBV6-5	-	TGTGCCAGCTACTTAGCGGGTTATAATTCACCCCTCCACTTT	CASYLAGYNSPLHF
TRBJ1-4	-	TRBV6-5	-	TGTGCCAGCGAGTGGGAAGCAACTAATGAAAAACTGTTTTTT	CASEWEATNEKLFF
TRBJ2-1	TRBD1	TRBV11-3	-	TGTGCCAGCAGCCCCGGACAGGGGACTGCTGAGCAGTTCTTC	CASSPGQGTAEQFF
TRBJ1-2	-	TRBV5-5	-	TGTGCCAGCAGCTTGGACATTCAACGGGGCTATGGCTACACCTTC	CASSLDIQRGYGYTF
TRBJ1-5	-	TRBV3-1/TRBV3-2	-	TGTGCCAGCAGCCGCGGGGTCAATCAGCCCCAGCATTTT	CASSRGVNQPQHF
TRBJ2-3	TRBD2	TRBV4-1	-	TGCGCCAGCAGCCGCGCGCCCTCCGGACTAGCGGAGTCCACAGATACGCAGTATTTT	CASSRAPSGLAESTDTQYF
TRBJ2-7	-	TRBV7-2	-	TGTGCCAGCAGCTTAGGAGGTAGCGCCTACGAGCAGTACTTC	CASSLGGSAYEQYF
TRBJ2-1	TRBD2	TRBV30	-	TGTGCCTGGAGGGGTATGGGAGCGGGGGGGCCGTTCTTC	CAWRGMGAGGPFF
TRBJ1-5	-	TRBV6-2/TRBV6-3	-	TGTGCCAGCAGTTACTCGGACAGTTATCAGCCCCAGCATTTT	CASSYSDSYQPQHF
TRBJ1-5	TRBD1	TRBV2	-	TGTGCCAGCAGTGTGCGCAGACAGGGGAGCAATCAGCCCCAGCATTTT	CASSVRRQGSNQPQHF
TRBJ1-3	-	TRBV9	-	TGTGCCAGCAGCGTAGCTTTAGACAACTCTGGAAACACCATATATTTT	CASSVALDNSGNTIYF
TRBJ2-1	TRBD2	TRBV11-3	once	TGTGCCAGCAGCTTAGGTTTGACTAGCGGGGGGGACGATGAGCAGTTCTTC	CASSLGLTSGGDDEQFF
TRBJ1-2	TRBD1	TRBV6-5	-	TGTGCCAGCAGCCAGGGACAGAACTATGGCTACACCTTC	CASSQGQNYGYTF
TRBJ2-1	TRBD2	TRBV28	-	TGTGCCAGCAGTTCTCCAGGAGCGGGAGAGGGTGAGCAGTTCTTC	CASSSPGAGEGEQFF
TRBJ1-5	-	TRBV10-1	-	TGCGCCAGCAGCCGGGACGGCAATCAGCCCCAGCATTTT	CASSRDGNQPQHF
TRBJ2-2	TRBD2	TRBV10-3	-	TGTGCCATCAGTGGGGCGACTAGCGGGAGGTCGAACACCGGGGAGCTGTTTTTT	CAISGATSGRSNTGELFF
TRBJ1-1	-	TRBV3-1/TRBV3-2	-	TGTGCCAGCAGCCAAACGAGGGGGACTGAAGCTTTCTTT	CASSQTRGTEAFF
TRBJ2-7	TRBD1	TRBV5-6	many	TGTGCCAGCAGCTATCCGGGACAGACCTCCTACGAGCAGTACTTC	CASSYPGQTSYEQYF
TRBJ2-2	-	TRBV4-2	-	TGTGCCAGCAGCCAAGCGGGAGCGAACACCGGGGAGCTGTTTTTT	CASSQAGANTGELFF
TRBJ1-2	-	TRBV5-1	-	TGCGCCAGCAGCTTGGCAGACCCCAGAGTCTATGGCTACACCTTC	CASSLADPRVYGYTF
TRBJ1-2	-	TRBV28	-	TGTGCCAGCAGTTTCCGAAACGAACCGGGGGGGCATGGCTACACCTTC	CASSFRNEPGGHGYTF
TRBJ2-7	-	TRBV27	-	TGTGCCAGCAGTTGGGCCAGATCCTACGAGCAGTACTTC	CASSWARSYEQYF
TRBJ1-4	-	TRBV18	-	TGTGCCAGCTCCCGGGGGGATACAGTTGCAACTAATGAAAAACTGTTTTTT	CASSRGDTVATNEKLFF
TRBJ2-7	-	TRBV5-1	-	TGCGCCAGCAGCTTGGTTCTGGAAGGAGAGCAGTACTTC	CASSLVLEGEQYF
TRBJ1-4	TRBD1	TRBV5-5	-	TGTGCCAGCAGCTTGCAGGGGGGGCCTGAAAAACTGTTTTTT	CASSLQGGPEKLFF
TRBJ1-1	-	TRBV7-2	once	TGTGCCAGCAGTTGGGTGAACACTGAAGCTTTCTTT	CASSWVNTEAFF
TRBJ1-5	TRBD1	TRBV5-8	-	TGTGCCAGCAGCTTTCGAGGGGGCTCAGCTAGCAATCAGCCCCAGCATTTT	CASSFRGGSASNQPQHF
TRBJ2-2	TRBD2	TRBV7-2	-	TGTGCCAGCAGTCCTAGCGGTCGGTATGCCGGGGAGCTGTTTTTT	CASSPSGRYAGELFF
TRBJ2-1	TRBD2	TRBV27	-	TGTGCCAGCAGTTTATCGCAGACTAGCGCTTACAATGAGCAGTTCTTC	CASSLSQTSAYNEQFF
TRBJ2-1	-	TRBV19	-	TGTGCCAGTAGCCGGACCCCCGGCTCCTACAATGAGCAGTTCTTC	CASSRTPGSYNEQFF
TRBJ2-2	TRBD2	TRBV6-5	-	TGTGCCAGCAGTAGGACTAGCGGGATTACCGGGGAGCTGTTTTTT	CASSRTSGITGELFF